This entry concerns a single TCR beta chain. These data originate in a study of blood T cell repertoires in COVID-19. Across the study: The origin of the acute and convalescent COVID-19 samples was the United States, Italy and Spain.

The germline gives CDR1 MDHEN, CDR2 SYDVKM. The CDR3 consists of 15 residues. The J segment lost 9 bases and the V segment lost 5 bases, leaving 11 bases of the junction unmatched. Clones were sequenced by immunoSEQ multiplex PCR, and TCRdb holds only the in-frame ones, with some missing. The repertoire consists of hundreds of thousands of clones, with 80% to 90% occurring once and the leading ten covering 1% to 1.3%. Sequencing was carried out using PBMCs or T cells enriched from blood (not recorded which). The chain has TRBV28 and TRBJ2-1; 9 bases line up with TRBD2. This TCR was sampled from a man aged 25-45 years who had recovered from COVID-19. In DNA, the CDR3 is TGTGCCAGCAGTCCACCGACTAGCGGATATACTGAGCAGTTCTTC. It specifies CASSPPTSGYTEQFF.